This T cell receptor (beta chain) is from a study of T cells in Graves' hyperthyroidism and ophthalmopathy. Findings and limits, study-wide: Most thyroid clonotypes expanded above 0.001 appeared in blood too. Ophthalmopathy cases were set apart from stable hyperthyroidism by a 13 V-J model.

The CDR3 contains 13 residues. V dropped 5 bases and J dropped 5 bases, with 13 bases sitting between them. Germline CDR1 reads SGHRS; CDR2 reads YFSETQ. This clonotype was detected a few times. Its antigen is not identified. Amplification targeted TCR beta CDR3 regions from RNA transcripts. RT-PCR in the first round (using the HTBI primer set) targeted the TCR CDR3. TCRdb re-called the multiplex PCR reads with MiXCR, one entry per CDR3 protein. The sample includes fewer than 700,000 distinct CDR3 sequences, around 15% of them seen just once. Sequencing was performed on blood. The chain recombines TRBV5-1 with TRBJ2-5; unclear D gene. This TCR was sampled from a woman between 25 and 40 years old with Graves' hyperthyroidism. The CDR3 protein is CASRSLAQETQYF. CDR3 DNA: TGCGCCAGCAGAAGTTTAGCACAGGAGACCCAGTACTTC.